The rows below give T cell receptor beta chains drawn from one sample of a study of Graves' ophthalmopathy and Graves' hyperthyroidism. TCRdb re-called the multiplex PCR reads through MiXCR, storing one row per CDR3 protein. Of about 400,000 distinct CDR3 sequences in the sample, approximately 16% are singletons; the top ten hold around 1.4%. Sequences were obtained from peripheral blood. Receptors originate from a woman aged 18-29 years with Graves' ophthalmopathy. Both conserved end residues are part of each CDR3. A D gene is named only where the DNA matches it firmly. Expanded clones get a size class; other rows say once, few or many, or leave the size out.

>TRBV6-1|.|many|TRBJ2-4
CASTHRDGRSKNIQYF
TGTGCCAGCACACACCGGGACGGCCGGTCCAAAAACATTCAGTACTTC
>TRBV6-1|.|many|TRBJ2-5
CAGQIQETQYF
TGTGCCGGGCAGATCCAAGAGACCCAGTACTTC
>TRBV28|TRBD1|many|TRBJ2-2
CASSPPRGTGVTGELFF
TGTGCCAGCAGTCCCCCTCGCGGGACAGGGGTCACCGGGGAGCTGTTTTTT
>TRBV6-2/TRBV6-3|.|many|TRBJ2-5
CASSYDGDTQETQYF
TGTGCCAGCAGTTACGATGGGGACACTCAAGAGACCCAGTACTTC
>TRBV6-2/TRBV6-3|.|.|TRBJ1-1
CASSMRTSIEAFF
TGTGCCAGCAGTATGAGGACAAGTATTGAAGCTTTCTTT
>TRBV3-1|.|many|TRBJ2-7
CASSPKAGTSEQYF
TGTGCCAGCAGCCCGAAGGCGGGAACCTCCGAGCAGTACTTC
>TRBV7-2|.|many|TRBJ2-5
CASSLFQGYQETQYF
TGTGCCAGCAGCTTATTCCAGGGCTACCAAGAGACCCAGTACTTC
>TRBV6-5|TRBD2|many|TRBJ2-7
CASSYSIPGLAGDYEQYF
TGTGCCAGCAGTTACTCGATCCCGGGACTAGCGGGAGACTACGAGCAGTACTTC
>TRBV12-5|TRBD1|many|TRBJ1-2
CASGSLTGPNYGYTF
TGTGCTAGTGGTTCACTGACAGGGCCTAACTATGGCTACACCTTC
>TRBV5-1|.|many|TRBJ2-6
CASSWDEDSGANVLTF
TGCGCCAGCAGCTGGGACGAAGATTCTGGGGCCAACGTCCTGACTTTC
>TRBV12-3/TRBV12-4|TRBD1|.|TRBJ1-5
CASSPNRGWNQPQHF
TGTGCCAGCAGCCCTAACAGGGGGTGGAATCAGCCCCAGCATTTT
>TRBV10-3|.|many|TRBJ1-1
CATLRLLGAEAFF
TGTGCCACCCTCCGTCTCTTGGGCGCTGAAGCTTTCTTT
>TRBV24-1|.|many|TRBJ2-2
CATSDHGPTGELFF
TGTGCCACCAGTGACCATGGACCGACCGGGGAGCTGTTTTTT
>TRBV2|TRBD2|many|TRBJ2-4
CASSRTSGGTGGIQYF
TGTGCCAGCAGCCGGACTAGCGGGGGGACTGGAGGCATTCAGTACTTC
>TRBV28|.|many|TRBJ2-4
CASSFRQINIQYF
TGTGCCAGCAGTTTTCGGCAGATTAACATTCAGTACTTC
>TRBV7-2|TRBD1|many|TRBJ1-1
CASRQDRGPNTEAFF
TGTGCCAGCAGACAGGACAGGGGGCCTAACACTGAAGCTTTCTTT
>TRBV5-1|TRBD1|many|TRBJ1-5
CASSLEGQGPQPQHF
TGCGCCAGCAGCTTAGAGGGACAGGGGCCGCAGCCCCAGCATTTT
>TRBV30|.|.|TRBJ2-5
CAWSLAGETQYF
TGTGCCTGGAGTCTCGCGGGAGAGACCCAGTACTTC
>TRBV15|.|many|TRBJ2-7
CATSRDSEQYF
TGTGCCACCAGCAGAGATTCCGAGCAGTACTTC
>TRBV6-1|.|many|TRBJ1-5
CASSDGREGSQPQHF
TGTGCCAGCAGTGATGGTAGAGAAGGGAGTCAGCCCCAGCATTTT
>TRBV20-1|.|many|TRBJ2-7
CSARDYARAPRREQYF
TGCAGTGCTAGAGATTACGCTCGGGCCCCCAGGAGGGAGCAGTACTTC
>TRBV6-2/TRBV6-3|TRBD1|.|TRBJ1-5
CASSLPGQGVSQPQHF
TGTGCCAGCAGCCTACCGGGACAGGGGGTATCCCAGCCCCAGCATTTT
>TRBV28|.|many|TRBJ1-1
CASSTTSFREAFF
TGTGCCAGCAGTACAACCTCCTTCAGGGAAGCTTTCTTT
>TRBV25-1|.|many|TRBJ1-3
CASRHDLTGNTIYF
TGTGCCAGCAGACACGACCTGACAGGAAACACCATATATTTT
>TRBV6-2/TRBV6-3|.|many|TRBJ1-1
CASIQGGNTEAFF
TGTGCCAGCATTCAAGGGGGGAACACTGAAGCTTTCTTT
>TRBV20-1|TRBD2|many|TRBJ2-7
CSASGGLAGIEQYF
TGCAGTGCTAGTGGGGGACTAGCGGGAATCGAGCAGTACTTC
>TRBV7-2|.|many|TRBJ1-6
CASSREDSPLHF
TGTGCCAGCAGCCGCGAGGATTCACCCCTCCACTTT
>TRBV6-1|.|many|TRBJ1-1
CASSGKLRGAFF
TGTGCCAGCAGTGGTAAATTAAGGGGCGCTTTCTTT
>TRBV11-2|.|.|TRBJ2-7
CASSLAGFIYEQYF
TGTGCCAGCAGCTTAGCGGGATTCATCTACGAGCAGTACTTC
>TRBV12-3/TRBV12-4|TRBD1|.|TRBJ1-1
CASGSETGGSEAFF
TGTGCCAGCGGGTCTGAGACAGGGGGATCTGAAGCTTTCTTT
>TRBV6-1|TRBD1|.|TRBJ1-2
CASSKRTGGGYTF
TGTGCCAGCAGTAAGAGGACAGGAGGTGGCTACACCTTC
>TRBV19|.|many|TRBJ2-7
CASSITTAYEQYF
TGTGCCAGTAGTATAACCACAGCCTACGAGCAGTACTTC
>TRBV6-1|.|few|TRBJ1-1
CASSAFGAFF
TGTGCCAGCAGTGCGTTCGGTGCTTTCTTT
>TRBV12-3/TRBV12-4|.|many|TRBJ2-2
CASSSGRGGTGELFF
TGTGCCAGCAGTTCGGGGCGGGGAGGCACCGGGGAGCTGTTTTTT
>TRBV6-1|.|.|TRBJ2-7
CASRKKREVHEQYF
TGTGCCAGCAGGAAGAAACGTGAGGTCCACGAGCAGTACTTC
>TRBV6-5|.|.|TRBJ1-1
CASSLPGRSVTEAFF
TGTGCCAGCAGTCTACCGGGCAGGTCAGTCACTGAAGCTTTCTTT
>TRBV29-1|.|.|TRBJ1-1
CSVVRPTNTEAFF
TGCAGCGTTGTACGGCCTACGAACACTGAAGCTTTCTTT
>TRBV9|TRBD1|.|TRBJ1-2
CASSAQGAFGYTF
TGTGCCAGCAGCGCACAGGGGGCCTTTGGCTACACCTTC
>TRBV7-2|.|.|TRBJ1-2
CASGYISYTF
TGTGCCAGCGGTTACATCAGCTACACCTTC
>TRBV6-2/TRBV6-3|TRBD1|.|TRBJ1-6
CASWTGRHSPLHF
TGTGCCAGCTGGACAGGCCGACATTCACCCCTCCACTTT
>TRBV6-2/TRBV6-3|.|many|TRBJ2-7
CASTLTGTLTYEQYF
TGTGCCAGCACCCTAACCGGGACTCTTACCTACGAGCAGTACTTC
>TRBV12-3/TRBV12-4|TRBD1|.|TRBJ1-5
CASSETGANSNQPQHF
TGTGCCAGCAGTGAAACAGGGGCGAATAGCAATCAGCCCCAGCATTTT
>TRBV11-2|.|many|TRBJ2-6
CASSQWMGSGANVLTF
TGTGCCAGCAGCCAATGGATGGGCTCTGGGGCCAACGTCCTGACTTTC
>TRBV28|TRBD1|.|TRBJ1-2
CASSLQGEKDGYTF
TGTGCCAGCAGTCTCCAGGGGGAGAAGGATGGCTACACCTTC